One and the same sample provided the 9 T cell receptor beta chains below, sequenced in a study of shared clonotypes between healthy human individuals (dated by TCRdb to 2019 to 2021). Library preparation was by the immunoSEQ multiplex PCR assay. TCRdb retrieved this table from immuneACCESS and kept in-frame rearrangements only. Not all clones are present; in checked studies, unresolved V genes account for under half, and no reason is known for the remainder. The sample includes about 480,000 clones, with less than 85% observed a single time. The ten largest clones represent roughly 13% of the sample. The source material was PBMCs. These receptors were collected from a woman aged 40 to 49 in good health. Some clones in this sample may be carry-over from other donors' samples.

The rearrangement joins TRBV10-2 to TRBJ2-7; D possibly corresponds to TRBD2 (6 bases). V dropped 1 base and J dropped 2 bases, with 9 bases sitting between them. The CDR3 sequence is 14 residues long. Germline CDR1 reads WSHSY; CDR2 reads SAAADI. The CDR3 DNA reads TGCGCCAGCAGTGAGTTTAGCGGCCCCTACGAGCAGTACTTC. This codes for CASSEFSGPYEQYF.

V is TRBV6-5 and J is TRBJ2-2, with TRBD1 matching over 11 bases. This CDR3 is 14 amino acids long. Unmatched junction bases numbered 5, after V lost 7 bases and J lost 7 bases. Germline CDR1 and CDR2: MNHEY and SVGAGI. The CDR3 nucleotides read TGTGCCAGCATCGGACAGGGGGCTTTCGGGGAGCTGTTTTTT. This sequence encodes CASIGQGAFGELFF.

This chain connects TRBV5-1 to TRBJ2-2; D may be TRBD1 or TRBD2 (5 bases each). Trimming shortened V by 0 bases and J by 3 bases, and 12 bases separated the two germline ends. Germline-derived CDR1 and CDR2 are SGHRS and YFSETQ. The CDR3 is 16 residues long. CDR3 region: CASSLAARGDTGELFF. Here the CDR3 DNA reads TGCGCCAGCAGCTTGGCCGCGAGGGGCGACACCGGGGAGCTGTTTTTT.

In DNA, the CDR3 is TGTGCCAGCAGCGCTAGGGGGGGACTAGCGGGAGTAGATACGCAGTATTTT. Amino acids: CASSARGGLAGVDTQYF. This chain links TRBV9 with TRBJ2-3, with TRBD2 matching over 14 bases. The CDR3 covers 17 residues. With V trimmed by 3 bases and J by 5 bases, 8 bases remained unmatched. The germline gives CDR1 SGDLS, CDR2 YYNGEE. Based on the CDR3 plus reference TRBV9 and TRBJ2-3, the full variable domain is DSGVTQTPKHLITATGQRVTLRCSPRSGDLSVYWYQQSLDQGLQFLIQYYNGEERAKGNILERFSAQQFPDLHSELNLSSLELGDSALYFCASSARGGLAGVDTQYFGPGTRLTVL.

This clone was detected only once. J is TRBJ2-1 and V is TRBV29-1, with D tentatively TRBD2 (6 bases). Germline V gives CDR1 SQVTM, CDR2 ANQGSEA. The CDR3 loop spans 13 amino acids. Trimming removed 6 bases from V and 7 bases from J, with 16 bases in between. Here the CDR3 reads CSVAPRGKNEQFF. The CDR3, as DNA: TGCAGCGTCGCCCCGCGGGGAAAGAATGAGCAGTTCTTC.

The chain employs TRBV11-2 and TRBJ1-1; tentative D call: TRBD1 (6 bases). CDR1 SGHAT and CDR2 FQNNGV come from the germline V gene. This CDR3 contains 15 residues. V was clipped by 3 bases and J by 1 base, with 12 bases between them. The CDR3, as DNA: TGTGCCAGCAGCTTTGGGGGGGGCTGGAACACTGAAGCTTTCTTT. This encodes CASSFGGGWNTEAFF.

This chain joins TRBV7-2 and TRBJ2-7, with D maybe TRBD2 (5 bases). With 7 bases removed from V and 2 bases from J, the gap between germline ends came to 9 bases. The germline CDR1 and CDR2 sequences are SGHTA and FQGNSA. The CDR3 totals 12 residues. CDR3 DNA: TGTGCCAGCACCGACGGGGCCTACGAGCAGTACTTC. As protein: CASTDGAYEQYF.

Here the CDR3 DNA reads TGTGCCAGCAGCCCCGTGGGCTCGGGTGAGACCCAGTACTTC. It yields the protein CASSPVGSGETQYF. The V and J genes are TRBV7-9 and TRBJ2-5; no clear D. V lost 5 bases to trimming and J lost 5 bases, with 15 bases between them. The CDR3 sequence is 14 residues long. CDR1 and CDR2 (germline): SEHNR, FQNEAQ (reference sequence).

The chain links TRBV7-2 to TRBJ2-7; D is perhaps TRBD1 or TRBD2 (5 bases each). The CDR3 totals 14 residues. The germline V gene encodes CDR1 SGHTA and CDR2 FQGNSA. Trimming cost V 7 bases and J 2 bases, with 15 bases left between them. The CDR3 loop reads CASTLQVGTYEQYF. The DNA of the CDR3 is TGTGCCAGCACCCTACAGGTCGGGACCTACGAGCAGTACTTC.